This paragraph covers one T cell receptor (beta chain) sequence. The V gene's germline CDR1 is MNHEY and CDR2 SMNVEV (reference sequence). J lost 0 bases, V lost 6 bases, and 3 bases had no gene match. The CDR3 extends over 16 amino acids. This record belongs to a study of T cell changes during pregnancy in multiple sclerosis. Assay used: immunoSEQ multiplex PCR; TCRdb lists only in-frame clones, some missing. The sample holds around 65,000 clones, 92% seen once. The gene calls are TRBV27 and TRBJ2-3; 13 bases fit TRBD2. This material consisted of peripheral blood, taken in the second trimester of pregnancy. This clonotype originated in a female donor in good health, enrolled as a control in a pregnancy study. The CDR3 loop is CASSRLAGGSTDTQYF. CDR3 DNA sequence: TGTGCCAGCAGCCGACTAGCGGGAGGAAGCACAGATACGCAGTATTTT.